This TCR beta chain was obtained from a study of cytotoxic CD8 clonotypes in ibrutinib-treated CLL. Study-wide context: Response samples followed a median roughly 13 months of treatment, range 6 to 36.

Genomic DNA in an amount of roughly 2 micrograms was extracted from cryopreserved PBMCs and used for the preparation of TCR beta libraries. Produced via immunoSEQ multiplex PCR; TCRdb's table is partial and in-frame only. The table has 300,000 or so clones, 67% seen once; the top ten hold about 6.7%. Study findings and constraints: On treatment, the uncommon public clonotypes contracted or remained stable.

As regards this clone: Its cognate antigen is unknown.

The germline V gene encodes CDR1 SGHVS and CDR2 FNYEAQ. The germline V and J ends were trimmed by 0 bases and 5 bases, with 7 bases remaining between them. The CDR3 sequence is 14 residues long. The source material was PBMCs, sampled after 36 months of ibrutinib treatment. The chain has TRBV7-6 and TRBJ2-2, with unresolved D. The sequence was collected from a human donor with chronic lymphocytic leukemia. The CDR3 is CASSLAVGTGELFF. CDR3 in DNA: TGTGCCAGCAGCTTAGCGGTCGGAACCGGGGAGCTGTTTTTT.